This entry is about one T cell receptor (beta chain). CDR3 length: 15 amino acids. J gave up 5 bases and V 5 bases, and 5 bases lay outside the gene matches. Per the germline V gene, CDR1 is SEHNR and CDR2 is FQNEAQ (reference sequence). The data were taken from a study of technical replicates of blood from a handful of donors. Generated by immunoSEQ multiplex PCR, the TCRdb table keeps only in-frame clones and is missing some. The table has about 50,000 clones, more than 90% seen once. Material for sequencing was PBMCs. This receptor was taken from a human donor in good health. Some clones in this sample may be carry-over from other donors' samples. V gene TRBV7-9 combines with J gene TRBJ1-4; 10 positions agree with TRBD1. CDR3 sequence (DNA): TGTGCCAGCAGCCCAGGACAGGGGGAGAATGAAAAACTGTTTTTT. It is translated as CASSPGQGENEKLFF. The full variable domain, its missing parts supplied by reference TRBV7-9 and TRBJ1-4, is DTGVSQNPRHKITKRGQNVTFRCDPISEHNRLYWYRQTLGQGPEFLTYFQNEAQLEKSRLLSDRFSAERPKGSFSTLEIQRTEQGDSAMYLCASSPGQGENEKLFFGSGTQLSVL.